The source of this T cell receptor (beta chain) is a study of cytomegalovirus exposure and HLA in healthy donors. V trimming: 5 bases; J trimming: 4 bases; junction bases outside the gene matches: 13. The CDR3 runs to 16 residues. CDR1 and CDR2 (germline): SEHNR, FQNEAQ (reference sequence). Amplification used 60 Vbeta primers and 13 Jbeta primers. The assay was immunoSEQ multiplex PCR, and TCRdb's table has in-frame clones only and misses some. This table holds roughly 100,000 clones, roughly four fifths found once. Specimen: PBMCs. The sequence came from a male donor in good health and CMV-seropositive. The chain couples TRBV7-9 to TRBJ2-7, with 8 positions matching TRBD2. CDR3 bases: TGTGCCAGCAGCCGCCCAGGCCGGGGGGGCGAATACGAGCAGTACTTC. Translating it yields CASSRPGRGGEYEQYF.